The T cell receptor (beta chain) described here comes from a study of blood T cell repertoires in COVID-19. Study at large: Donors in the United States, Italy and Spain gave samples during acute or convalescent COVID-19. From T cells, B-cell-depleted T cells, or PBMCs came the material, which was cDNA or gDNA.

V was trimmed by 4 bases and J by 0 bases, leaving 11 bases between them. Germline V lookup: CDR1 SNHLY, CDR2 FYNNEI. This CDR3 region has 15 residues. Authors' processing steps: Estimation of nucleated cell counts was performed using reference gene primer amplification. Here immunoSEQ multiplex PCR was the method, and the copy in TCRdb shows in-frame clones only, minus some. Clonal size and the V and J genes are those of that table, whereas D and trimming came from the DNA. In the table there are about 81,000 clones, more than 80% of which are singletons. The sequence was obtained from a human donor in a cohort sampled during active COVID-19. The sample consisted of peripheral blood. V is TRBV2 and J is TRBJ2-3, with D tentatively TRBD2 (6 bases). The CDR3 DNA reads as TGTGCCAGCAGTGGGGGGACTGCTAGCACAGATACGCAGTATTTT. This gives the protein CASSGGTASTDTQYF.